This entry features one T cell receptor beta chain sequence. CDR3 length: 12 amino acids. CD45RO-CCR7+CD27+CD95- was the phenotype of naive CD8+ T cells. These data come from a study of CXCR3-negative and CXCR3-positive naive CD8 T cells. Carrying UMI labels, the TRB cDNA libraries were prepared through 5' RACE. Reanalyzing the 5' RACE reads, TCRdb keeps one entry per CDR3 protein, without DNA. The repertoire table contains roughly 8,000 distinct CDR3 sequences. The clonotype was recovered from a human donor in good health. Some clones in this sample may be carry-over from other donors' samples. Sequenced material: naive CXCR3- CD8+ T cells from blood. Subset noted: CD45RO-CCR7+CD27+CD95- naive CD8+ T cells lacking CXCR3 (TNR3-). The chain combines TRBV12-3 or TRBV12-4 with TRBJ1-3. The CDR3 sequence is CASSPDVGTIYF.